The entry below describes one TCR beta chain. Its specificity is not known. TCRdb ran MiXCR on the 5' RACE reads and lists one entry per CDR3 protein. The top ten clones hold approximately 8.4% of a sample with about 440,000 distinct CDR3 sequences, 20% of them seen once. V lost 5 bases to trimming and J lost 5 bases, with 18 bases between them. This CDR3 region has 16 residues. CDR1 and CDR2 (germline): SGHTA, FQGTGA. This entry belongs to a study of T-cell memory formation after mild COVID-19. Study details: Largely, the TCR clusters proved donor specific. Findings of the study overall: Clones shrinking between day 15 and 85 showed a balanced CD4/CD8 split, and those that grew later tilted toward CD4+. Contracting CD4+ clones were located mainly in CM and EM, and CD8+ clones in EMRA. The finding that pre-infection memory included some responding clones suggested that cross-reactive memory joined.

The receptor was derived from an adult woman who had mild COVID-19 (a few samples of this study predate the infection). Cell type and time point are not known. The gene calls are TRBV7-3 and TRBJ2-2; maybe TRBD1 (5 bases). The material sequenced was PBMCs or a T cell subset sorted from them (not recorded which). CDR3 sequence (DNA): TGTGCCAGCAGCCCGGACACTTATCGGTCAACCGGGGAGCTGTTTTTT. Translated: CASSPDTYRSTGELFF. Full variable domain (remainder filled in from reference TRBV7-3 and TRBJ2-2): GAGVSQTPSNKVTEKGKYVELRCDPISGHTALYWYRQSLGQGPEFLIYFQGTGAADDSGLPNDRFFAVRPEGSVSTLKIQRTERGDSAVYLCASSPDTYRSTGELFFGEGSRLTVL.